The 23 T cell receptor beta chains presented below share a single source sample, sequenced in a study of blood T cell repertoires in COVID-19. The protocol was immunoSEQ multiplex PCR, while the TCRdb copy is restricted to in-frame clones and leaves out a portion. Of approximately 69,000 clones in the sample, roughly 88% were seen once. Sequencing was performed on peripheral blood. Source of these receptors: a man aged 45-65 years with acute or convalescent COVID-19.

This sequence joins TRBV25-1 and TRBJ2-7; weak D call: TRBD2 (6 bases). Germline lookup yields CDR1 MGHDK and CDR2 SYGVNS. The V end was cut by 1 base, the J end by 7 bases, with 17 bases between. The CDR3 is 15 residues long. The CDR3: CASSESRIDGGEQYF. CDR3 in DNA: TGTGCCAGCAGTGAATCTCGCATCGACGGGGGAGAGCAGTACTTC.

In DNA, the CDR3 is TGCGCCAGCAGCCAAGATAGGACAGATAACACTGAAGCTTTCTTT. It encodes CASSQDRTDNTEAFF. The rearrangement links TRBV4-1 to TRBJ1-1; a possible D gene is TRBD1 (6 bases). The CDR3 extends over 15 amino acids. V lost 0 bases and J 2 bases, leaving 10 bases between the germline ends. Germline V gene lookup returns CDR1 MGHRA and CDR2 YSYEKL.

The J gene is TRBJ1-2, the V gene TRBV19; D is possibly TRBD1 (5 bases). Trimming stripped 3 bases from V and 2 bases from J, with 16 bases between. The germline V gene has CDR1 LNHDA and CDR2 SQIVND (reference sequence). The CDR3 runs to 16 residues. CDR3 protein: CASSMLGQGRNYGYTF. The CDR3 nucleotides are TGTGCCAGTAGTATGCTCGGCCAGGGCCGAAACTATGGCTACACCTTC.

This chain links TRBV25-1 with TRBJ1-3; D is unresolved. Germline-derived CDR1 and CDR2 are MGHDK and SYGVNS. CDR3 length equals 16 residues. V was pared by 1 base and J by 2 bases, with 12 bases between. The CDR3 nucleotides are TGTGCCAGCAGTGAATTTGGACGAGGGACTGGAAACACCATATATTTT. Protein sequence: CASSEFGRGTGNTIYF.

The rearrangement links TRBV19 to TRBJ2-3; 10 nucleotides match TRBD2. Per germline, CDR1 LNHDA and CDR2 SQIVND (reference sequence). V lost 3 bases to trimming and J lost 1 base; unmatched junction nucleotides: 4. This CDR3 has 16 amino acids. Written as DNA, the CDR3 is TGTGCCAGTAGTATGAGTACTAGCGGGGGCACAGATACGCAGTATTTT. This translates into CASSMSTSGGTDTQYF.

The chain is built from TRBV6-6 and TRBJ2-7; D call uncertain. V lost 2 bases and J lost 4, with 9 bases in between. Germline V gene lookup returns CDR1 MNHNY and CDR2 SVGAGI (reference sequence). The CDR3 has 13 residues. This CDR3 reads CASSYPPGYEQYF. The CDR3 coding sequence is TGTGCCAGCAGTTACCCCCCCGGGTACGAGCAGTACTTC.

The gene calls are TRBV7-9 and TRBJ1-4; the D is unclear. V was clipped by 4 bases and J by 5 bases, with 8 bases between them. The germline CDR1 and CDR2 sequences are SEHNR and FQNEAQ (reference sequence). The CDR3 has 13 residues. The CDR3 reads CASSSGGNEKLFF. The DNA for the CDR3 is TGTGCCAGCAGCTCAGGAGGAAATGAAAAACTGTTTTTT.

The chain recombines TRBV19 with TRBJ1-1; possibly TRBD1 for D (5 bases). V lost 5 bases, J lost 3 bases, and 16 bases lay in between. Germline loops: CDR1 LNHDA, CDR2 SQIVND (reference sequence). This CDR3 region has 15 residues. CDR3 loop: CASSVQGNEHTEAFF. CDR3 sequence (DNA): TGTGCCAGTAGTGTTCAGGGTAATGAGCACACTGAAGCTTTCTTT. Looking up the rest from reference TRBV19 and TRBJ1-1 gives the full variable domain: DGGITQSPKYLFRKEGQNVTLSCEQNLNHDAMYWYRQDPGQGLRLIYYSQIVNDFQKGDIAEGYSVSREKKESFPLTVTSAQKNPTAFYLCASSVQGNEHTEAFFGQGTRLTVV.

This clone has more than one count but fewer than ten. The rearrangement uses TRBV10-1 and TRBJ1-1, with D perhaps matching TRBD1 (5 bases). The length of the CDR3 is 13 residues. The germline V and J ends were trimmed by 5 bases and 1 base, with 8 bases remaining between them. Germline V lookup: CDR1 WNHNN, CDR2 SYGVQD (reference sequence). The CDR3 here is CASSSDKNTEAFF. The CDR3 DNA reads TGCGCCAGCAGTTCGGACAAGAACACTGAAGCTTTCTTT.

This chain joins TRBV5-4 and TRBJ1-6, with 8 bases lining up with TRBD1. V was clipped by 4 bases and J by 4 bases; unmatched bases: 4. The CDR3 spans 15 residues. Germline V gene data show CDR1 as SGHNT and CDR2 as YYREEE (reference sequence). In DNA form, the CDR3 reads TGTGCCAGCAGCGCAACAGGGGGATATAATTCACCCCTCCACTTT. Its translation is CASSATGGYNSPLHF.

V is TRBV27 and J is TRBJ1-5, with D perhaps TRBD1 (6 bases). CDR3 length: 15 amino acids. V lost 5 bases, J lost 1 base, and 12 bases lay in between. Germline V gene lookup returns CDR1 MNHEY and CDR2 SMNVEV (reference sequence). CDR3 nucleotides: TGTGCCAGCAGTCCAATAGGACAGAGCAATCAGCCCCAGCATTTT. Amino acid sequence: CASSPIGQSNQPQHF.

The rearrangement uses TRBV29-1 and TRBJ1-2, with D perhaps matching TRBD1 (5 bases). V lost 0 bases and J 4 bases, leaving 9 bases between the germline ends. This CDR3 has 13 residues. CDR1 SQVTM and CDR2 ANQGSEA come from the germline V gene. The CDR3 nucleotides read TGCAGCGTTGAAGAAAGGGGAATCTATGGCTACACCTTC. It yields the protein CSVEERGIYGYTF.

V usage is TRBV24-1 and J usage is TRBJ2-3, with TRBD2 matching 10 bases. The trim removed 3 bases at V and 5 bases at J, leaving 7 bases unmatched. In germline, CDR1 is KGHDR, CDR2 SFDVKD. The length of the CDR3 is 16 residues. The CDR3 DNA sequence: TGTGCCACCAGTGATGCCATAGCGGGGGGAAAAGATACGCAGTATTTT. It yields the protein CATSDAIAGGKDTQYF.

The chain employs TRBV2 and TRBJ2-7; D call uncertain. Germline values: CDR1 SNHLY, CDR2 FYNNEI. V lost 3 bases and J lost 4, with 13 bases in between. The CDR3 is 14 residues long. The CDR3: CASSEHNQKYEQYF. The CDR3 DNA follows: TGTGCCAGCAGTGAGCACAACCAGAAATACGAGCAGTACTTC.

The chain links TRBV14 to TRBJ2-2; 8 nucleotides align to TRBD1. Germline values: CDR1 SGHDN, CDR2 FVKESK. This CDR3 region has 15 residues. The trim removed 2 bases at V and 4 bases at J, leaving 3 bases unmatched. The chain's CDR3 is CASSQLQGGTGELFF. CDR3 nucleotide sequence: TGTGCCAGCAGCCAACTACAGGGGGGCACCGGGGAGCTGTTTTTT.

The chain combines TRBV6-5 with TRBJ1-1; TRBD1 might be the D (6 bases). Trimming removed 4 bases from V and 1 base from J, with 7 bases in between. The CDR3 totals 13 residues. CDR1 is MNHEY and CDR2 is SVGAGI in the germline V gene. The chain's CDR3 is CASSLGQNTEAFF. CDR3 coding DNA: TGTGCCAGCAGTTTGGGACAGAACACTGAAGCTTTCTTT.

The genes are TRBV7-7 and TRBJ2-7; a weak D match, TRBD1 (6 bases). There are 13 residues in the CDR3. Trimming removed 5 bases from V and 0 bases from J, with 8 bases in between. Germline-derived CDR1 and CDR2 are SSHAT and FNYEAQ (reference sequence). CDR3: CASSPGVSYEQYF. DNA of the CDR3: TGTGCCAGCAGCCCAGGGGTCTCCTACGAGCAGTACTTC.

The rearrangement joins TRBV6-5 to TRBJ1-4, with a weak D call TRBD1 (6 bases). This CDR3 comprises 15 residues. The germline V and J ends were trimmed by 1 base and 2 bases, with 8 bases remaining between them. Germline V CDR1 and CDR2: MNHEY, SVGAGI. The CDR3 nucleotides are TGTGCCAGCAGTTACTACAGGGCTACTAATGAAAAACTGTTTTTT. The encoded protein is CASSYYRATNEKLFF.

The rearrangement links TRBV27 to TRBJ2-1; the D gene is possibly TRBD1 (6 bases). Germline CDR1 and CDR2: MNHEY and SMNVEV (reference sequence). V was cut by 6 bases and J by 7 bases, with 10 bases left in between. This CDR3 has 12 amino acids. The chain's CDR3 is CASRQGRNEQFF. CDR3 nucleotides: TGTGCCAGCAGACAGGGACGAAATGAGCAGTTCTTC.

In DNA, the CDR3 is TGTGCCAGCAGCTTATATGACAGGAACCCTTATGGCTACACCTTC. This codes for CASSLYDRNPYGYTF. J is TRBJ1-2 and V is TRBV5-6; perhaps TRBD1 as D (6 bases). With 2 bases removed from V and 5 bases from J, the gap between germline ends came to 16 bases. CDR3 length: 15 residues. The germline gives CDR1 SGHDT, CDR2 YYEEEE.

A few counts support this clone. This chain joins TRBV24-1 and TRBJ2-7, with 9 bases identical to TRBD1. The ends lost 12 bases at V and 0 bases at J; junction bases unmatched: 11. The CDR3 is 15 residues long. CDR1 and CDR2 from the germline V gene are KGHDR and SFDVKD. DNA of the CDR3: TGTGCCGCAGACCAGACAGGGGGGGACTCCTACGAGCAGTACTTC. It yields the protein CAADQTGGDSYEQYF.

In the case of this clone: At the DNA level, this CDR3 is encoded by other sequences in the same sample as well. The V gene is TRBV9, the J gene TRBJ2-5, with D perhaps TRBD1 (6 bases). The CDR3 is 14 amino acids. V was clipped by 2 bases and J by 1 base, with 9 bases between them. CDR1 SGDLS and CDR2 YYNGEE come from the germline V gene. The CDR3: CASSVGTLQETQYF. The CDR3 nucleotides are TGTGCCAGCAGCGTCGGGACACTCCAAGAGACCCAGTACTTC.

The gene calls are TRBV30 and TRBJ1-6; possibly TRBD1 for D (5 bases). This CDR3 comprises 14 residues. Germline CDR1 GTSNPN, CDR2 SVGIG (reference sequence). V lost 2 bases, J lost 9 bases, and 14 bases lay in between. The CDR3 DNA reads as TGTGCCTGGAGTCAACTTAGGGGCCTTTCACCCCTCCACTTT. It encodes CAWSQLRGLSPLHF. The variable domain in full, completed from reference TRBV30 and TRBJ1-6, reads SQTIHQWPATLVQPVGSPLSLECTVEGTSNPNLYWYRQAAGRGLQLLFYSVGIGQISSEVPQNLSASRPQDRQFILSSKKLLLSDSGFYLCAWSQLRGLSPLHFGNGTRLTVT.